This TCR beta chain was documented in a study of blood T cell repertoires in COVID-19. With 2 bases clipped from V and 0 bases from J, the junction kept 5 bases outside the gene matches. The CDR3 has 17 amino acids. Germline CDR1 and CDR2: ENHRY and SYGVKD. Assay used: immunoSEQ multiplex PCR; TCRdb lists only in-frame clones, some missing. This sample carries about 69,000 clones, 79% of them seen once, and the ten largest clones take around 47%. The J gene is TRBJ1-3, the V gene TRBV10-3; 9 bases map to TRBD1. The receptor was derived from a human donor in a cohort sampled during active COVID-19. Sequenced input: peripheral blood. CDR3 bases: TGTGCCATCAGTGAGGCGGGGACAGGGACCTCTGGAAACACCATATATTTT. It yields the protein CAISEAGTGTSGNTIYF.